The clone carrying this TCR beta chain is a singleton in its sample. The record originates from a study of blood T cell repertoires in COVID-19. Study-wide context: PBMCs, B-cell-depleted T cells, or T cells provided the cDNA or gDNA that made up the material.

Authors' data handling: Nucleated cell number was recorded as an estimate derived from reference gene primer amplification. The method was immunoSEQ multiplex PCR; TCRdb's version includes in-frame clones alone and lacks a portion of them. V, J and clone size reflect that table, while D and trimming were determined from the DNA. The top ten clones hold 1.5% to 2% of a sample with 95,000 to 100,000 clones, 85% of them seen once. Input material: peripheral blood. The sequence was obtained from a woman in her 70s with active or convalescent COVID-19.

CDR3: CASSTTGQGPGNTIYF. The CDR3 bases are TGTGCCAGTAGTACCACTGGACAGGGGCCCGGAAACACCATATATTTT. This chain uses TRBV19 with TRBJ1-3, with TRBD1 matching 9 bases. The V segment lost 4 bases and the J segment 4 bases; nucleotides outside the gene matches: 8. The CDR3 sequence is 16 residues long. Germline values: CDR1 LNHDA, CDR2 SQIVND (reference sequence).